Described below is a single TCR beta chain sequence and its context. This entry belongs to a study of blood T cell repertoires in COVID-19. Study context: Researchers got acute and convalescent COVID-19 samples from the United States, Italy and Spain. In each case, the material was cDNA or gDNA derived from T cells, B-cell-depleted T cells, or PBMCs.

The CDR3 sequence is 14 residues long. V lost 2 bases, J lost 0 bases, and 7 bases lay in between. Per germline, CDR1 SNHLY and CDR2 FYNNEI. Original processing methods: Estimation of nucleated cell counts was performed using reference gene primer amplification. The table came from immunoSEQ multiplex PCR; TCRdb's copy has only in-frame clones and leaves some out. Clonal size and the V and J genes are those of that table, whereas D and trimming came from the DNA. The table includes fewer than 80,000 clones, approximately 92% detected once. The clonotype comes from a woman in her 50s with active COVID-19. The source material was peripheral blood. V gene TRBV2 combines with J gene TRBJ1-1; D call uncertain. This CDR3 reads CASSESGMNTEAFF. DNA of the CDR3: TGTGCCAGCAGTGAATCGGGTATGAACACTGAAGCTTTCTTT.